These 5 T cell receptor beta chains originate from one sample sequenced in a study of blood T cell repertoires in COVID-19. The repertoire was sequenced with immunoSEQ multiplex PCR; TCRdb's copy has only in-frame clones and lacks some. The table records approximately 440,000 clones, about nine tenths of them present only once. What was sequenced was PBMCs or T cells enriched from blood (not recorded which). These TCRs come from a man aged 18 to 29 who had recovered from COVID-19.

This clone was counted once. This same CDR3 is encoded by further DNA sequences in the sample. V usage is TRBV12-3 or TRBV12-4 and J usage is TRBJ1-2, with 7 bases identical to TRBD1. Trimming cost V 5 bases and J 5 bases; bases outside gene matches: 5. This CDR3 spans 13 amino acids. The CDR3 nucleotides read TGTGCCAGCAGTCCGGGACAGAGTTATGGCTACACCTTC. It yields the protein CASSPGQSYGYTF.

This chain joins TRBV9 and TRBJ1-5; D is possibly TRBD1 (6 bases). Per the germline V gene, CDR1 is SGDLS and CDR2 is YYNGEE. V dropped 4 bases and J dropped 4 bases, with 12 bases sitting between them. The CDR3 loop spans 14 amino acids. The CDR3 sequence: CASSTGTRNQPQHF. CDR3 DNA: TGTGCCAGCAGCACCGGGACACGGAATCAGCCCCAGCATTTT.

The chain links TRBV28 to TRBJ2-7; 10 bases agree with TRBD2. Germline CDR1 is MDHEN and CDR2 is SYDVKM. The V and J ends lost 6 bases and 3 bases, in that order; junction bases with no gene match: 8. There are 15 residues in the CDR3. This CDR3 reads CASRTGTSEDYEQYF. The DNA of the CDR3 is TGTGCCAGCAGGACCGGGACTAGCGAGGACTACGAGCAGTACTTC.

In nucleotides, the CDR3 is TGTGCCACCAGCAGAGTTGGGGCCGGGACAGCTTTTAGTTCCTACAATGAGCAGTTCTTC. Residues: CATSRVGAGTAFSSYNEQFF. This chain joins TRBV15 and TRBJ2-1; 7 bases match TRBD1. The CDR3 is made up of 20 amino acids. The V gene end was trimmed by 1 base and the J gene end by 1 base; junction bases not matched to a gene: 16. Germline CDR1 reads LNHNV; CDR2 reads YYDKDF (reference sequence).

The chain recombines TRBV2 with TRBJ1-5; 9 bases map to TRBD1. With V trimmed by 3 bases and J by 6 bases, 6 bases remained unmatched. CDR1 is SNHLY, CDR2 FYNNEI, per germline. This CDR3 spans 15 amino acids. CDR3 in amino acids: CASSDGQGMGQPQHF. The CDR3 region has the DNA TGTGCCAGCAGTGACGGACAGGGGATGGGTCAGCCCCAGCATTTT.